The rows below give T cell receptor beta chains drawn from one sample of a study of blood T cell repertoires in COVID-19. Assay used: immunoSEQ multiplex PCR; TCRdb lists only in-frame clones, some missing. The profile shows some 180,000 clones, roughly 79% of them singletons. The sample consisted of peripheral blood. These receptors were taken from a middle-aged woman with COVID-19, enrolled during active disease. CDR3s include the opening cysteine and the closing phenylalanine or tryptophan. D genes are given only for firm matches. Not every row has a clone size; where given, it reads once, few, many or a size class.

size	D	J	V	CDR3	DNA
.	.	TRBJ2-5	TRBV27	CASSPRFQGLRGETQYF	TGTGCCAGCAGTCCCCGCTTTCAGGGGCTCAGAGGGGAGACCCAGTACTTC
.	TRBD2	TRBJ2-7	TRBV28	CASRGPAGTSGEQYF	TGTGCCAGCAGGGGACCCGCCGGGACTAGCGGTGAGCAGTACTTC
.	TRBD1	TRBJ1-4	TRBV7-8	CASSPTRQGFSEKLFF	TGTGCCAGCAGCCCGACCAGACAGGGTTTTTCTGAAAAACTGTTTTTT
once	TRBD1	TRBJ1-5	TRBV18	CASSHKPPTGGNQPQHF	TGTGCCAGCTCACACAAACCCCCGACAGGGGGCAATCAGCCCCAGCATTTT
.	TRBD2	TRBJ2-3	TRBV5-1	CASRTSGSTDTQYF	TGCGCCAGCAGGACTAGCGGGAGCACAGATACGCAGTATTTT
.	TRBD1	TRBJ2-5	TRBV5-1	CASNPGQGYQETQYF	TGCGCCAGCAATCCGGGACAGGGATACCAAGAGACCCAGTACTTC
.	.	TRBJ1-2	TRBV14	CASSQDIGGAGYYGYTF	TGTGCCAGCAGCCAAGATATCGGGGGAGCAGGGTACTATGGCTACACCTTC
.	.	TRBJ1-6	TRBV27	CASSIQISSYNSPLHF	TGTGCCAGCAGTATACAGATCAGCTCCTATAATTCACCCCTCCACTTT
once	.	TRBJ2-7	TRBV6-2/TRBV6-3	CASSYKEAPAASSYEQYF	TGTGCCAGCAGTTACAAGGAGGCCCCGGCGGCTAGCTCCTACGAGCAGTACTTC
.	.	TRBJ1-1	TRBV27	CASSSGLYTEAFF	TGTGCCAGCAGTTCCGGACTGTACACTGAAGCTTTCTTT
.	.	TRBJ1-1	TRBV28	CASSLFLGRGVSPNTEAFF	TGTGCCAGCAGTTTATTTCTCGGCAGGGGAGTGAGTCCGAACACTGAAGCTTTCTTT
.	TRBD2	TRBJ2-7	TRBV2	CASSIGLAGNYEQYF	TGTGCCAGCAGCATAGGACTAGCGGGGAACTACGAGCAGTACTTC
.	.	TRBJ1-1	TRBV28	CASSSGTRPEAFF	TGTGCCAGCAGTTCCGGGACAAGACCTGAAGCTTTCTTT
.	.	TRBJ1-1	TRBV5-1	CASSFGGRNTEAFF	TGCGCCAGCAGCTTCGGGGGGCGGAACACTGAAGCTTTCTTT
.	TRBD2	TRBJ2-1	TRBV9	CASSVVPSGVSYNEQFF	TGTGCCAGCAGCGTAGTCCCTAGCGGAGTGAGCTACAATGAGCAGTTCTTC
few	TRBD1	TRBJ1-1	TRBV6-6	CASSEGAGNTEAFF	TGTGCCAGCAGTGAGGGGGCAGGGAACACTGAAGCTTTCTTT
.	.	TRBJ1-5	TRBV5-6	CASLSGRPQHF	TGTGCCAGCCTCTCGGGGAGGCCCCAGCATTTT
few	.	TRBJ1-5	TRBV7-8	CASSLVGGQPQHF	TGTGCCAGCAGCTTAGTGGGGGGGCAGCCCCAGCATTTT
.	TRBD2	TRBJ2-3	TRBV24-1	CATSDPTSGGGDTQYF	TGTGCCACCAGTGATCCGACTAGCGGGGGAGGAGATACGCAGTATTTT
.	TRBD2	TRBJ2-5	TRBV6-5	CASSYSASGVQETQYF	TGTGCCAGCAGTTACTCAGCTAGCGGGGTCCAAGAGACCCAGTACTTC
.	TRBD1	TRBJ2-6	TRBV5-1	CASSEDRVLSGANVLTF	TGCGCCAGCAGCGAGGACAGGGTTTTGTCTGGGGCCAACGTCCTGACTTTC
.	.	TRBJ2-1	TRBV28	CASWEGGYNEQFF	TGTGCCAGCTGGGAAGGGGGCTACAATGAGCAGTTCTTC
.	.	TRBJ1-4	TRBV6-2/TRBV6-3	CASSYGQKNEKLFF	TGTGCCAGCAGCTATGGACAGAAGAATGAAAAACTGTTTTTT
.	.	TRBJ2-6	TRBV9	CASSVQGSSVLTF	TGTGCCAGCAGCGTACAGGGATCGAGCGTCCTGACTTTC
.	TRBD2	TRBJ2-1	TRBV3-1/TRBV3-2	CASSQAALGGRAGEQFF	TGTGCCAGCAGCCAAGCCGCCCTTGGCGGGAGGGCCGGTGAGCAGTTCTTC
.	.	TRBJ2-1	TRBV10-3	CAISEFGKGNEQFF	TGTGCCATCAGTGAATTCGGGAAGGGCAATGAGCAGTTCTTC
.	TRBD2	TRBJ2-1	TRBV7-9	CASSPKGLADNEQFF	TGTGCCAGCAGCCCAAAGGGACTAGCGGACAATGAGCAGTTCTTC
once	TRBD1	TRBJ1-1	TRBV19	CASRQGDLNTEAFF	TGTGCCAGTCGGCAGGGGGACCTGAACACTGAAGCTTTCTTT
.	.	TRBJ2-3	TRBV7-9	CASSLEGSPDTQYF	TGTGCCAGCAGCTTAGAGGGGTCGCCAGATACGCAGTATTTT
.	TRBD2	TRBJ2-3	TRBV5-1	CASSASGGTADTQYF	TGCGCCAGCAGCGCATCGGGAGGAACGGCAGATACGCAGTATTTT
.	TRBD1	TRBJ1-2	TRBV29-1	CSVATGALYGYTF	TGCAGCGTCGCAACAGGGGCACTCTATGGCTACACCTTC
few	.	TRBJ2-6	TRBV7-2	CASSLAGFPGANVLTF	TGTGCCAGCAGCTTGGCAGGGTTTCCTGGGGCCAACGTCCTGACTTTC
.	TRBD2	TRBJ2-7	TRBV28	CASSQSGMFYEQYF	TGTGCCAGCAGTCAGAGCGGGATGTTTTACGAGCAGTACTTC
once	TRBD1	TRBJ2-1	TRBV4-1	CASSQLEGQEFCEQFF	TGCGCCAGCAGCCAACTCGAGGGACAGGAGTTTTGTGAGCAGTTCTTC
.	TRBD1	TRBJ2-2	TRBV9	CASSSFDRGSGELFF	TGTGCCAGCAGCTCGTTTGACAGGGGGTCCGGGGAGCTGTTTTTT
.	TRBD2	TRBJ2-1	TRBV5-1	CASSLATGLAGGLEQFF	TGCGCCAGCAGCTTGGCGACTGGACTAGCGGGAGGGCTTGAGCAGTTCTTC
few	.	TRBJ2-7	TRBV6-5	CASSPLGLYEQYF	TGTGCCAGCAGCCCCCTAGGTCTCTACGAGCAGTACTTC
many	.	TRBJ2-7	TRBV29-1	CSVGIGAGTYEQYF	TGCAGCGTGGGAATTGGCGCAGGGACTTACGAGCAGTACTTC
.	TRBD1	TRBJ1-1	TRBV5-1	CASSLANGQGQAFF	TGCGCCAGCAGCTTGGCCAACGGACAGGGGCAAGCTTTCTTT
many	.	TRBJ1-1	TRBV27	CASSSPRGGSTEAFF	TGTGCCAGCAGTTCCCCCCGGGGGGGGAGCACTGAAGCTTTCTTT
.	TRBD1	TRBJ2-6	TRBV18	CASSPLGTVFSGANVLTF	TGTGCCAGCTCACCCCTCGGGACAGTCTTCTCTGGGGCCAACGTCCTGACTTTC
.	.	TRBJ1-2	TRBV5-8	CASSLQVYYGYTF	TGTGCCAGCAGCTTGCAGGTGTACTATGGCTACACCTTC
once	TRBD1	TRBJ1-5	TRBV2	CASTTDQGARPQHF	TGTGCCAGCACGACAGACCAGGGGGCACGGCCCCAGCATTTT
.	.	TRBJ1-2	TRBV28	CASSLEGVPYGYTF	TGTGCCAGCAGTTTAGAGGGGGTACCATATGGCTACACCTTC
.	TRBD2	TRBJ2-1	TRBV30	CAWSHGLAGGLGQFF	TGTGCCTGGAGTCATGGGTTAGCGGGAGGGTTGGGGCAGTTCTTC
.	.	TRBJ2-1	TRBV7-9	CASSHRTENNEQFF	TGTGCCAGCAGCCACAGGACCGAGAACAATGAGCAGTTCTTC
.	.	TRBJ1-2	TRBV6-1	CASSDNNEGGYTF	TGTGCCAGCAGTGATAACAACGAGGGAGGCTACACCTTC
.	.	TRBJ1-2	TRBV3-1/TRBV3-2	CASSQTRRGAGYTF	TGTGCCAGCAGCCAGACCAGACGCGGTGCTGGCTACACCTTC
.	.	TRBJ2-5	TRBV5-1	CASSQQGGQETQYF	TGCGCCAGCAGCCAACAGGGGGGGCAAGAGACCCAGTACTTC
.	TRBD2	TRBJ2-1	TRBV13	CASSSPGTSYNEQFF	TGTGCCAGCAGCTCCCCCGGGACTAGCTACAATGAGCAGTTCTTC
.	TRBD1	TRBJ2-7	TRBV9	CASSRLTGTGEYEQYF	TGTGCCAGCAGCCGGCTCACCGGGACAGGGGAATACGAGCAGTACTTC
.	TRBD2	TRBJ2-3	TRBV19	CASSLTSGGLSDTQYF	TGTGCCAGTAGTTTGACTAGCGGGGGGCTTTCAGATACGCAGTATTTT
few	TRBD2	TRBJ2-1	TRBV2	CASREGLAGASEQFF	TGTGCCAGCAGAGAGGGACTAGCGGGAGCGAGTGAGCAGTTCTTC
.	TRBD2	TRBJ2-5	TRBV30	CACRPGLAGQETQYF	TGTGCCTGCCGCCCGGGACTAGCGGGCCAAGAGACCCAGTACTTC
.	TRBD1	TRBJ1-4	TRBV7-2	CASSSQGAWGEKLFF	TGTGCCAGCAGCTCCCAGGGGGCATGGGGAGAAAAACTGTTTTTT
.	TRBD1	TRBJ2-1	TRBV6-1	CASSELTGAGEQFF	TGTGCCAGCAGTGAATTGACAGGGGCAGGTGAGCAGTTCTTC
.	TRBD1	TRBJ2-3	TRBV11-3	CASSATGGVTDTQYF	TGTGCCAGCAGCGCCACAGGGGGCGTCACAGATACGCAGTATTTT
.	.	TRBJ1-5	TRBV6-6	CASRSDSRNQPQHF	TGTGCCAGCCGATCGGACAGCCGCAATCAGCCCCAGCATTTT